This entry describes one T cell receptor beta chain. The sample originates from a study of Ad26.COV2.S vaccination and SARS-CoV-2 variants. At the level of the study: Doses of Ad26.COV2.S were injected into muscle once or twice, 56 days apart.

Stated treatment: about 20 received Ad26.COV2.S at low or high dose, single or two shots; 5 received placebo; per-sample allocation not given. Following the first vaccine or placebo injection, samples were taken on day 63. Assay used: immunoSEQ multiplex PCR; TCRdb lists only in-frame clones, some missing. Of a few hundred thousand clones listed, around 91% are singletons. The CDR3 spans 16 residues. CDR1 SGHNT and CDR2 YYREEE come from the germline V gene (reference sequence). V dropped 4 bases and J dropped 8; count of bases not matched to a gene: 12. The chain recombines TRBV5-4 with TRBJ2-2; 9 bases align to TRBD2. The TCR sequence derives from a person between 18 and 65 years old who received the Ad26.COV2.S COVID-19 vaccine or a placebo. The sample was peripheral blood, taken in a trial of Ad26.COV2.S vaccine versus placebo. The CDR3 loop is CASSLGLANAAGELFF. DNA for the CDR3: TGTGCCAGCAGCCTAGGACTAGCGAATGCGGCAGGGGAGCTGTTTTTT.